This T cell receptor (beta chain) emerged from a study of T cell responses to AZD1222 COVID-19 vaccine. Germline CDR1 MNHEY, CDR2 SVGAGI. V was shortened by 0 bases and J by 3 bases, with 11 bases between the two germline ends. This CDR3 is 15 amino acids long. The assay was immunoSEQ multiplex PCR, and TCRdb's table has in-frame clones only and misses some. Of 150,000 to 200,000 clones in the sample, 90% to 95% were seen once. This TCR was recovered from an adult who received the AZD1222 COVID-19 vaccine. The sequencing here drew on peripheral blood, taken 28 days after the second AZD1222 dose. The chain links TRBV6-5 to TRBJ1-2; possibly TRBD1 for D (5 bases). CDR3 nucleotides: TGTGCCAGCAGTTACTCGACAGATAATTACTATGGCTACACCTTC. As protein: CASSYSTDNYYGYTF.